This T cell receptor (beta chain) is drawn from a study of cytomegalovirus exposure and HLA in healthy donors. Both 60 Vbeta primers and 13 Jbeta primers went into the PCR. The method was immunoSEQ multiplex PCR; TCRdb's version includes in-frame clones alone and lacks a portion of them. The sample includes 110,000 to 150,000 clones, 70% of them seen just once. The germline V and J ends were trimmed by 7 bases and 4 bases, with 10 bases remaining between them. The CDR3 loop spans 13 amino acids. Germline CDR1 reads MNHNS; CDR2 reads SASEGT. The J gene is TRBJ1-4, the V gene TRBV6-1; no reliable D call. The clonotype originates from a woman aged 60 to 75 in good health and CMV-seropositive. The sequenced material came from PBMCs. The CDR3 here is CASTGPLNEKLFF. CDR3 coding DNA: TGTGCCAGCACTGGGCCTCTTAATGAAAAACTGTTTTTT.